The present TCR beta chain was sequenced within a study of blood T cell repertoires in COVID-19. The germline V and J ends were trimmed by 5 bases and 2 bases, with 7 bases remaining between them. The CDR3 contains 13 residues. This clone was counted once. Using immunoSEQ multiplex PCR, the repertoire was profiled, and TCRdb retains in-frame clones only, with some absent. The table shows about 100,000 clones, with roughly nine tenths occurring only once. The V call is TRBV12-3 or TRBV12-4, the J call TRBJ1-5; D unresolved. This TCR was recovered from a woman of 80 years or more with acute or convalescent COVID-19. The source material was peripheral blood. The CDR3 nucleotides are TGTGCCAGCAGTCTGCGGGGCAATCAGCCCCAGCATTTT. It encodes CASSLRGNQPQHF.